The 7 T cell receptor beta chains below come from one sample, sequenced in a study of blood T cell repertoires in COVID-19. Method: immunoSEQ multiplex PCR; TCRdb's copy keeps in-frame clones and lacks some. The data contain about 41,000 clones, approximately 90% of them singletons. Sequenced material: peripheral blood. The receptors come from a man aged 55 to 70 with acute or convalescent COVID-19.

The chain combines TRBV14 with TRBJ2-5, with D possibly being TRBD2 (5 bases). CDR1 is SGHDN and CDR2 is FVKESK in the germline V gene. V was clipped by 0 bases and J by 4 bases, with 9 bases between them. The CDR3 sequence is 14 residues long. The CDR3 loop reads CASSQERVGETQYF. In DNA, the CDR3 is TGTGCCAGCAGCCAAGAGCGGGTCGGAGAGACCCAGTACTTC.

This sequence joins TRBV27 and TRBJ2-1; 7 bases match TRBD2. J gave up 2 bases and V 4 bases, and 5 bases lay outside the gene matches. Germline CDR1 and CDR2: MNHEY and SMNVEV (reference sequence). The CDR3 covers 15 residues. DNA for the CDR3: TGTGCCAGCAGTTCTGACGGGGGGACCTACAATGAGCAGTTCTTC. Translating gives CASSSDGGTYNEQFF.

The V and J genes are TRBV19 and TRBJ1-5, with D tentatively TRBD1 (6 bases). This CDR3 contains 14 residues. Germline V CDR1 and CDR2: LNHDA, SQIVND (reference sequence). The V and J ends lost 0 bases and 6 bases respectively, with 9 bases between them. The DNA of the CDR3 is TGTGCCAGTAGTATAGATGGGACAAGTCAGCCCCAGCATTTT. It translates to CASSIDGTSQPQHF.

This clone was detected only once. The rearrangement uses TRBV2 and TRBJ1-5; 8 bases align to TRBD1. J was trimmed by 1 base and V by 3 bases; bases with no gene match: 5. The CDR3 sequence is 16 residues long. CDR1 and CDR2 (germline): SNHLY, FYNNEI. The CDR3 loop is CASSDPQGASNQPQHF. CDR3 in DNA: TGTGCCAGCAGTGACCCGCAGGGGGCAAGCAATCAGCCCCAGCATTTT.

The chain combines TRBV5-6 with TRBJ2-3; 8 nucleotides agree with TRBD2. The length of the CDR3 is 17 residues. Germline V gene sequence: CDR1 SGHDT, CDR2 YYEEEE. The V gene end was trimmed by 0 bases and the J gene end by 5 bases; junction bases not matched to a gene: 11. The CDR3 is CASSLAFIGGARDTQYF. The CDR3 coding sequence is TGTGCCAGCAGCTTGGCCTTTATCGGGGGGGCCCGAGATACGCAGTATTTT.

CDR3 coding DNA: TGTGCCAGCAGCTCCCCGCCGGGACAGGGTAATGGGTACGACACAGATACGCAGTATTTT. This encodes CASSSPPGQGNGYDTDTQYF. The chain links TRBV13 to TRBJ2-3, with 9 bases lining up with TRBD1. The junction had 19 bases not matched to a gene; V was cut back by 4 bases and J by 2 bases. Germline loops: CDR1 PRHDT, CDR2 FYEKMQ (reference sequence). This CDR3 comprises 20 residues.

The V and J genes are TRBV6-5 and TRBJ2-1, with 9 bases aligning to TRBD2. The CDR3 has 13 amino acids. V dropped 7 bases and J dropped 9; count of bases not matched to a gene: 7. Germline CDR1 reads MNHEY; CDR2 reads SVGAGI. CDR3 DNA: TGTGCCAGCAAGGGAGCGGGGGGTGGTGAGCAGTTCTTC. It specifies CASKGAGGGEQFF.